This T cell receptor beta chain was found in a study of blood T cells in healthy people across ages. Sample donors were healthy Caucasian individuals that came from Russia, aged about 6 to 95. Isolation yielded PBMCs, at least 7 million per sample, in every case. The CDR3 loop spans 15 amino acids. With 5 bases removed from V and 0 bases from J, the gap between germline ends came to 14 bases. CDR1 LNHDA and CDR2 SQIVND come from the germline V gene (reference sequence). The use of a sample-barcoded 5' primer and a J-beta primer mix characterized a second PCR of roughly 6 to 12 cycles. TCRdb called the 5' RACE reads again in MiXCR, with one record for every CDR3 protein. The table has 550,000 to 750,000 distinct CDR3 sequences, around a fifth seen once.

The sequencing sample was made of blood. The sequence was obtained from a man between 65 and 79 years old in good health. The chain has TRBV19 and TRBJ2-7; D tentatively fits TRBD1 or TRBD2 (5 bases each). CDR3 in amino acids: CASSPRDGNSYEQYF. The CDR3 DNA reads TGTGCCAGTAGTCCACGGGACGGCAACTCCTACGAGCAGTACTTC.